The 26 T cell receptor beta chains below all came from one sample that was sequenced in a study of OX40 agonist ivuxolimab in advanced cancers. The protocol was immunoSEQ multiplex PCR, while the TCRdb copy is restricted to in-frame clones and leaves out a portion. The table lists some 64,000 clones, about nine tenths of them singletons. The input for sequencing was CD4+ or CD8+ T cells sorted from blood, taken in a trial of the OX40 agonist ivuxolimab. Receptors were obtained from an adult with an advanced solid tumor such as melanoma, head and neck, liver or kidney cancer.

This clone was counted a single time. The CDR3 region has the DNA TGTGCCAGCAGTTATGTAGCGGGAGGTGGAGATACGCAGTATTTT. This gives the protein CASSYVAGGGDTQYF. V usage is TRBV6-6 and J usage is TRBJ2-3, with 10 positions matching TRBD2. This CDR3 is built from 15 residues. With 3 bases clipped from V and 5 bases from J, the junction kept 5 bases outside the gene matches. The germline V gene encodes CDR1 MNHNY and CDR2 SVGAGI (reference sequence).

The chain carries TRBV30 and TRBJ2-7, with D tentatively TRBD2 (6 bases). Looked up from germline, CDR1 is GTSNPN and CDR2 is SVGIG (reference sequence). The CDR3 has 12 residues. Trimming took 4 bases from V and 6 from J, leaving 13 bases between them. This CDR3 reads CAWTFTGVEQYF. The DNA for the CDR3 is TGTGCCTGGACCTTTACGGGGGTCGAGCAGTACTTC.

The chain uses TRBV4-3 and TRBJ2-1; 10 bases are shared with TRBD2. Germline V lookup: CDR1 LGHNA, CDR2 YSLEER. Unmatched junction bases numbered 6, after V lost 0 bases and J lost 7 bases. The CDR3 covers 16 residues. As DNA, the CDR3 is TGCGCCAGCAGCCAAGATCGCAGCGGGAGGGGGAATGAGCAGTTCTTC. Translating it yields CASSQDRSGRGNEQFF.

This chain uses TRBV5-8 with TRBJ2-1; the D gene is possibly TRBD1 (5 bases). CDR3 length equals 12 residues. Germline CDR1 SGHTS, CDR2 YDEGEE. V lost 6 bases and J lost 10, with 14 bases in between. In DNA, the CDR3 is TGTGCCAGCAACACGTTCCGGACAGAGCAGTTCTTC. Translation: CASNTFRTEQFF.

Comments on this clone: The same CDR3 also results from other DNA sequences found in this sample. The chain combines TRBV27 with TRBJ2-3; no clear D. The CDR3 spans 13 residues. V was clipped by 3 bases and J by 0 bases, with 4 bases between them. Germline CDR1 is MNHEY and CDR2 is SMNVEV (reference sequence). The CDR3 nucleotides read TGTGCCAGCAGTTTGGCTAGCACAGATACGCAGTATTTT. Translating gives CASSLASTDTQYF.

V and J are TRBV30 and TRBJ2-5; D possibly corresponds to TRBD2 (6 bases). This CDR3 comprises 12 residues. Per the germline V gene, CDR1 is GTSNPN and CDR2 is SVGIG (reference sequence). V lost 5 bases, J lost 3 bases, and 10 bases lay in between. The CDR3 protein is CAWGGGKETQYF. CDR3 DNA sequence: TGTGCCTGGGGTGGGGGGAAAGAGACCCAGTACTTC.

This chain uses TRBV6-5 with TRBJ1-5; D gene uncertain. Deletions cut 0 bases from V and 6 bases from J, with 6 bases between. The germline V gene has CDR1 MNHEY and CDR2 SVGAGI. The CDR3 is 13 amino acids. The CDR3 bases are TGTGCCAGCAGTTACTCGAAGGGTCAGCCCCAGCATTTT. Its protein product is CASSYSKGQPQHF.

The gene calls are TRBV6-5 and TRBJ1-2; D is ambiguous. Looked up from germline, CDR1 is MNHEY and CDR2 is SVGAGI. The ends were cut back, 6 bases at V and 4 bases at J, with 15 bases in the middle. The CDR3 runs to 14 residues. The CDR3 sequence: CASRPIQEFYGYTF. The DNA for the CDR3 is TGTGCCAGCAGACCCATCCAAGAGTTCTATGGCTACACCTTC.

This rearrangement joins TRBV28 to TRBJ2-7; D gene ambiguous. V was pared by 5 bases and J by 4 bases, with 18 bases between. The CDR3 sequence is 15 residues long. The V gene's germline CDR1 is MDHEN and CDR2 SYDVKM. DNA for the CDR3: TGTGCCAGCAGTCCCCCGATGTTTAACGGGTACGAGCAGTACTTC. It yields the protein CASSPPMFNGYEQYF.

The chain joins TRBV30 to TRBJ2-7, with 7 bases aligning to TRBD2. Trimming removed 4 bases from V and 3 bases from J; junction bases left unmatched: 3. The CDR3 totals 12 residues. CDR1 and CDR2 from the germline V gene are GTSNPN and SVGIG (reference sequence). The CDR3: CAWTRGGYEQYF. CDR3 DNA sequence: TGTGCCTGGACCCGCGGGGGCTACGAGCAGTACTTC.

This chain links TRBV9 with TRBJ1-2; no firm D call. V was trimmed by 1 base and J by 0 bases, leaving 10 bases between them. CDR1 and CDR2 from the germline V gene are SGDLS and YYNGEE. This CDR3 is 15 amino acids long. The CDR3 loop is CASSVLVSPNYGYTF. In DNA, the CDR3 is TGTGCCAGCAGCGTACTTGTCAGCCCTAACTATGGCTACACCTTC. The full variable domain, with the rest looked up from reference TRBV9 and TRBJ1-2, is DSGVTQTPKHLITATGQRVTLRCSPRSGDLSVYWYQQSLDQGLQFLIQYYNGEERAKGNILERFSAQQFPDLHSELNLSSLELGDSALYFCASSVLVSPNYGYTFGSGTRLTVV.

The V call is TRBV28, the J call TRBJ2-7; weak D call: TRBD2 (5 bases). In germline, CDR1 is MDHEN, CDR2 SYDVKM. V was pared by 6 bases and J by 2 bases, with 17 bases between. The CDR3 length is 15 residues. The CDR3 reads CASSRSWTATYEQYF. DNA for the CDR3: TGTGCCAGCAGCCGTAGTTGGACTGCCACCTACGAGCAGTACTTC.

The chain employs TRBV6-1 and TRBJ2-1; D may be TRBD2 (6 bases). The CDR3 totals 14 residues. V lost 8 bases and J lost 0, with 11 bases in between. Germline lookup yields CDR1 MNHNS and CDR2 SASEGT. The CDR3 sequence is CASSSASSYNEQFF. CDR3 DNA: TGTGCCAGCTCTAGCGCGAGCTCCTACAATGAGCAGTTCTTC.

The chain couples TRBV10-1 to TRBJ2-1; possible D gene TRBD1, 6 bases. The CDR3 runs 13 residues. Germline V CDR1 and CDR2: WNHNN, SYGVQD (reference sequence). V was trimmed by 6 bases and J by 2 bases, leaving 8 bases between them. The CDR3 bases are TGCGCCAGCAGGGACAGACCCTACAATGAGCAGTTCTTC. It encodes CASRDRPYNEQFF.

The rearrangement joins TRBV6-5 to TRBJ2-6; D is ambiguous. CDR3 length equals 14 residues. Germline assignment: CDR1 MNHEY and CDR2 SVGAGI. V shed 8 bases and J shed 0 bases, with 8 bases lying between them. DNA for the CDR3: TGTGCCAGCGAAGAGTACTCTGGGGCCAACGTCCTGACTTTC. Its translation: CASEEYSGANVLTF.

The chain has TRBV7-2 and TRBJ2-1, with D perhaps TRBD2 (6 bases). V was shortened by 3 bases and J by 6 bases, with 18 bases between the two germline ends. Germline V gene lookup returns CDR1 SGHTA and CDR2 FQGNSA. The CDR3 length is 16 residues. CDR3 sequence (DNA): TGTGCCAGCAGCTTTTATCTCCGGGGGAGTGTCAATGAGCAGTTCTTC. The encoded protein is CASSFYLRGSVNEQFF.

On this clone: The junction and the germline gene differ at one end; a read error may be behind it. The J gene is TRBJ1-1, the V gene TRBV6-5, with 9 bases identical to TRBD1. The CDR3 is made up of 15 amino acids. CDR1 is MNHEY, CDR2 SVGAGI, per germline. The CDR3 region is CASSNSGQGYTEAFF. CDR3 bases: TGTGCCAGCAGTAACTCAGGACAGGGGTACACTGAAGCTTTCTTT.

This chain connects TRBV4-1 to TRBJ2-1; weak D call: TRBD1 (6 bases). V dropped 1 base and J dropped 4 bases, with 17 bases sitting between them. CDR1 is MGHRA and CDR2 is YSYEKL in the germline V gene. The CDR3 sequence is 17 residues long. The CDR3 sequence: CASSQGPREGDYNEQFF. The CDR3, as DNA: TGCGCCAGCAGCCAAGGGCCCCGAGAGGGGGATTACAATGAGCAGTTCTTC.

This chain links TRBV19 with TRBJ1-1; 9 bases are a match to TRBD1. The CDR3 contains 17 residues. Germline V gene lookup returns CDR1 LNHDA and CDR2 SQIVND (reference sequence). V was clipped by 0 bases and J by 10 bases; unmatched bases: 15. The chain's CDR3 is CASSIDSGTGPSSLAFF. The CDR3 DNA reads TGTGCCAGTAGTATAGACTCGGGGACAGGGCCATCGTCTTTAGCTTTCTTT.

This chain connects TRBV7-6 to TRBJ2-7; D is possibly TRBD2 (5 bases). Germline V lookup: CDR1 SGHVS, CDR2 FNYEAQ. Trimming took 3 bases from V and 2 from J, leaving 11 bases between them. The CDR3 extends over 14 amino acids. CDR3 residues: CASSLSSGTYEQYF. The DNA of the CDR3 is TGTGCCAGCAGCTTGTCATCGGGGACCTACGAGCAGTACTTC.

This chain links TRBV2 with TRBJ2-7, with 7 bases aligning to TRBD2. The trim removed 7 bases at V and 6 bases at J, leaving 6 bases unmatched. The CDR3 consists of 12 residues. Per germline, CDR1 SNHLY and CDR2 FYNNEI. The CDR3 is CASIAGAVEQYF. In nucleotides, the CDR3 is TGTGCCAGCATTGCGGGAGCGGTCGAGCAGTACTTC.

The rearrangement links TRBV28 to TRBJ2-3, with TRBD1 identical over 8 bases. CDR1 is MDHEN and CDR2 is SYDVKM in the germline V gene. The J segment lost 0 bases and the V segment lost 6 bases, leaving 5 bases of the junction unmatched. The length of the CDR3 is 15 residues. The CDR3 DNA follows: TGTGCCAGCAGCAAGACAGGGGCTAGCACAGATACGCAGTATTTT. Its translation is CASSKTGASTDTQYF.

The chain carries TRBV11-2 and TRBJ2-5; tentative D call: TRBD2 (6 bases). The CDR3 is made up of 16 amino acids. Trimming removed 6 bases from V and 2 bases from J, with 19 bases in between. Germline lookup yields CDR1 SGHAT and CDR2 FQNNGV. The CDR3, as DNA: TGTGCCAGCAGACCACCATTGGCGGGACGACAAGAGACCCAGTACTTC. The encoded protein is CASRPPLAGRQETQYF.

In nucleotides, the CDR3 is TGTGCCAGCAGTCGGCTTTCCGGGAACACAGATACGCAGTATTTT. As protein: CASSRLSGNTDTQYF. This sequence joins TRBV6-6 and TRBJ2-3; the D gene is possibly TRBD2 (5 bases). The V gene's germline CDR1 is MNHNY and CDR2 SVGAGI (reference sequence). Trimming took off 5 bases at V and 2 bases at J, with 14 bases between the two ends. The CDR3 is 15 residues long.

The rearrangement links TRBV28 to TRBJ1-5; perhaps TRBD1 as D (6 bases). The CDR3 totals 15 residues. V dropped 3 bases and J dropped 3 bases, with 12 bases sitting between them. Germline-derived CDR1 and CDR2 are MDHEN and SYDVKM. CDR3 residues: CASSLFGQNNQPQHF. For the CDR3, the DNA is TGTGCCAGCAGTTTGTTCGGACAGAACAATCAGCCCCAGCATTTT.

The V gene is TRBV7-9, the J gene TRBJ2-7, with D perhaps matching TRBD1 (6 bases). Per the germline V gene, CDR1 is SEHNR and CDR2 is FQNEAQ (reference sequence). V was clipped by 3 bases and J by 7 bases, with 10 bases between them. The CDR3 has 12 amino acids. CDR3 bases: TGTGCCAGCAGCTTGGACAGCCTTGAGCAGTACTTC. Translated: CASSLDSLEQYF.